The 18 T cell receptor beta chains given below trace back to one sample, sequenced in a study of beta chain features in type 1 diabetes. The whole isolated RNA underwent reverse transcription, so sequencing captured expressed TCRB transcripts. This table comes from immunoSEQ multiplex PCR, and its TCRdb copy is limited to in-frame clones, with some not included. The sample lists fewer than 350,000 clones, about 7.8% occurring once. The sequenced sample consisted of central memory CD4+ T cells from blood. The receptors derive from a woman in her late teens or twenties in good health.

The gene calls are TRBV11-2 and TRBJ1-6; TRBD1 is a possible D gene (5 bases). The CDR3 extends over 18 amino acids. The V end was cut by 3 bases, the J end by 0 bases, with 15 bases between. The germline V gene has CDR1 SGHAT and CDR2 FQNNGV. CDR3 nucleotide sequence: TGTGCCAGCAGCTTCAGGGCAGGGACCTACTCCTATAATTCACCCCTCCACTTT. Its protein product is CASSFRAGTYSYNSPLHF.

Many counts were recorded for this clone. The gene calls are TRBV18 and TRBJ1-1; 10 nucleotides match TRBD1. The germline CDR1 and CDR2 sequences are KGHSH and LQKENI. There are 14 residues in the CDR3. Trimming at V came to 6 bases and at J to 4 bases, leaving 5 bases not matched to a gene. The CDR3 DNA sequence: TGTGCCAGCTCTCCTCGGACAGGGGGCACTGAAGCTTTCTTT. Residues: CASSPRTGGTEAFF. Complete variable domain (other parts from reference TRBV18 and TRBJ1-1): NAGVMQNPRHLVRRRGQEARLRCSPMKGHSHVYWYRQLPEEGLKFMVYLQKENIIDESGMPKERFSAEFPKEGPSILRIQQVVRGDSAAYFCASSPRTGGTEAFFGQGTRLTVV.

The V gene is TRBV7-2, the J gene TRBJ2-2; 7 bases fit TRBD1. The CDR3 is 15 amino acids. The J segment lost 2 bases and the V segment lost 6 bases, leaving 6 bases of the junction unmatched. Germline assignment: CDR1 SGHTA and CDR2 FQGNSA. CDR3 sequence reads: CASRIGTANTGELFF. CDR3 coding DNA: TGTGCCAGCAGAATCGGGACAGCCAACACCGGGGAGCTGTTTTTT.

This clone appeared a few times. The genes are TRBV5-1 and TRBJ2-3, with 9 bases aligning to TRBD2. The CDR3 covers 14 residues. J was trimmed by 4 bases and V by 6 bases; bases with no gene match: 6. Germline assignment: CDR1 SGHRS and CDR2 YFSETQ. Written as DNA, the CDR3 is TGCGCCAGCACGCTTGGCGGGGGGGCAGATACGCAGTATTTT. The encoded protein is CASTLGGGADTQYF. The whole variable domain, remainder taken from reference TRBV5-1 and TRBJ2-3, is KAGVTQTPRYLIKTRGQQVTLSCSPISGHRSVSWYQQTPGQGLQFLFEYFSETQRNKGNFPGRFSGRQFSNSRSEMNVSTLELGDSALYLCASTLGGGADTQYFGPGTRLTVL.

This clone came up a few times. Written as DNA, the CDR3 is TGCGCCAGCAGCGCAAACAGGGGCAGGGGCTCTGGGGCCAACGTCCTGACTTTC. This codes for CASSANRGRGSGANVLTF. The chain links TRBV5-1 to TRBJ2-6; 7 bases line up with TRBD1. The V segment lost 4 bases and the J segment 0 bases; nucleotides outside the gene matches: 10. CDR3 size: 18 residues. Germline V CDR1 and CDR2: SGHRS, YFSETQ.

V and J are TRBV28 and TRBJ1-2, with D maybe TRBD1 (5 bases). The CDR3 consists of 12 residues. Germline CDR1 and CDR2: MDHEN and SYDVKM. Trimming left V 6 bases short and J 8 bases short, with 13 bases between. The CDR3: CASSPTAGGYTF. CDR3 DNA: TGTGCCAGCAGCCCGACAGCCGGCGGCTACACCTTC.

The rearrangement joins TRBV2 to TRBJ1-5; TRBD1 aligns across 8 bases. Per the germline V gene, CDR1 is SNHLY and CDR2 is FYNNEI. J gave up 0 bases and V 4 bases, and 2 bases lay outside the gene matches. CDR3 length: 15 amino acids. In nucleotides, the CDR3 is TGTGCCAGCAGTGCAGGGGGCTATAGCAATCAGCCCCAGCATTTT. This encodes CASSAGGYSNQPQHF.

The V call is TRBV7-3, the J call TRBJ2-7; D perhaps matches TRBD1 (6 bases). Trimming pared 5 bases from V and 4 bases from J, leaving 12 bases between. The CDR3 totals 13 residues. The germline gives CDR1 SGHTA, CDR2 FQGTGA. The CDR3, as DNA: TGTGCCAGCAGCCGGGACAAACAATACGAGCAGTACTTC. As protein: CASSRDKQYEQYF.

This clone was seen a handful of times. The DNA for the CDR3 is TGTGCCAGCGCGGGGGCGGGGCCCTACGAGCAGTACTTC. Translated: CASAGAGPYEQYF. V and J are TRBV7-9 and TRBJ2-7; D perhaps matches TRBD2 (7 bases). V dropped 8 bases and J dropped 2 bases, with 13 bases sitting between them. Germline V gene sequence: CDR1 SEHNR, CDR2 FQNEAQ (reference sequence). CDR3 length: 13 residues.

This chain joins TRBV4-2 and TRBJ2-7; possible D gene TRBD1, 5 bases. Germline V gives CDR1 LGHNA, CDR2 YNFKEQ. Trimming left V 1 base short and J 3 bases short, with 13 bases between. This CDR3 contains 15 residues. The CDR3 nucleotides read TGTGCCAGCAGCCAAGCGGGTGGGGCAGGCTACGAGCAGTACTTC. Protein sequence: CASSQAGGAGYEQYF.

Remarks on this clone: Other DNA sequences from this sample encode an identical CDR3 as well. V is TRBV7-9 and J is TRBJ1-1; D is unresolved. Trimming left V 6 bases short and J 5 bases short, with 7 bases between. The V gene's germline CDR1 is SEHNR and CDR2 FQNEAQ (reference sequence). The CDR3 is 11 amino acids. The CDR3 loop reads CASSSLTEAFF. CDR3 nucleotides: TGTGCCAGCAGTTCCCTTACTGAAGCTTTCTTT.

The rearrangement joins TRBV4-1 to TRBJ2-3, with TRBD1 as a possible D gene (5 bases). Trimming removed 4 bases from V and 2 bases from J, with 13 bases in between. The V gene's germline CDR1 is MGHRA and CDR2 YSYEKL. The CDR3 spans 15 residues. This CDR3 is CASSPAGRDTDTQYF. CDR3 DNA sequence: TGCGCCAGCAGCCCCGCAGGGCGCGACACAGATACGCAGTATTTT.

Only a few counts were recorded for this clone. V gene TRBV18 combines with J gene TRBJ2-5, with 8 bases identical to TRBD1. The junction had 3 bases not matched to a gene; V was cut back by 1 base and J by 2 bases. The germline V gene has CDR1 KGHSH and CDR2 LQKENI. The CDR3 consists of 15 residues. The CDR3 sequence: CASSPRRQGQETQYF. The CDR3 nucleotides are TGTGCCAGCTCACCACGTCGACAGGGGCAAGAGACCCAGTACTTC.

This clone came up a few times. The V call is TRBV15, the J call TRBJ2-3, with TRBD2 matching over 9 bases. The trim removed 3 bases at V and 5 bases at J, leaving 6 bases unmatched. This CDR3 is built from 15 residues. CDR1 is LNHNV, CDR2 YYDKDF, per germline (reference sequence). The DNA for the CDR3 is TGTGCCACCAGCAGGCTGACTAGCGGAGTAGATACGCAGTATTTT. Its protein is CATSRLTSGVDTQYF.

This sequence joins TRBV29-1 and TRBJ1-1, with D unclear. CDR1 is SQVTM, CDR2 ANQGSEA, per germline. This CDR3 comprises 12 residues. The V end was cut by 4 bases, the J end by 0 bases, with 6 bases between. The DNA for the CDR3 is TGCAGCGTTGGCTTTATGAACACTGAAGCTTTCTTT. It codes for CSVGFMNTEAFF.

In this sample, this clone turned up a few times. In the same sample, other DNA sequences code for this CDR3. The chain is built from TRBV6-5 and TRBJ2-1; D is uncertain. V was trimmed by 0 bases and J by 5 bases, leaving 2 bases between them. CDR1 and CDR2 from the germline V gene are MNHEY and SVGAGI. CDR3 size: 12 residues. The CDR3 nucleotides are TGTGCCAGCAGTTACTCGAACAATGAGCAGTTCTTC. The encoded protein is CASSYSNNEQFF.

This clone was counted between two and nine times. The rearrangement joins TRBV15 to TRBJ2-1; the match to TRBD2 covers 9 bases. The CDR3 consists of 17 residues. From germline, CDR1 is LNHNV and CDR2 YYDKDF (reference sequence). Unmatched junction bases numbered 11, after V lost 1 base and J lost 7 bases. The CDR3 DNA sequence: TGTGCCACCAGCAGAGGATTGGAGCGGGGGGACGGGAATGAGCAGTTCTTC. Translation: CATSRGLERGDGNEQFF.

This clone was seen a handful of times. The CDR3 nucleotides are TGTGCTTCGCAGGGAGGCACAGATACGCAGTATTTT. Encoded protein: CASQGGTDTQYF. The genes are TRBV2 and TRBJ2-3, with D perhaps assigned TRBD1 or TRBD2 (5 bases each). Germline CDR1 reads SNHLY; CDR2 reads FYNNEI. The CDR3 sequence is 12 residues long. Using reference TRBV2 and TRBJ2-3 for the parts outside the CDR3, the full variable domain is EPEVTQTPSHQVTQMGQEVILRCVPISNHLYFYWYRQILGQKVEFLVSFYNNEISEKSEIFDDQFSVERPDGSNFTLKIRSTKLEDSAMYFCASQGGTDTQYFGPGTRLTVL.